This T cell receptor (beta chain) was found in a study of shared clonotypes between healthy human individuals. Whole-study context: Ranging from 18 to 49 in age, donors were a couple of women and a few men.

Between the trimmed V and J ends, which lost 6 bases and 7 bases, there was a span of 18 bases. Germline values: CDR1 MDHEN, CDR2 SYDVKM. The CDR3 contains 15 residues. The donor cohort consisted entirely of Caucasian adults residing in Nashville, Tennessee. Per the authors' pipeline: ImmunoSEQ junction-only sequences lacked quality scores, so their filtering differed. Sequencing was performed with immunoSEQ multiplex PCR; in TCRdb, only in-frame clones are kept and a portion is missing. V and J calls and clone size are as listed in that table; D and trimming were resolved from the DNA. The sample holds fewer than 550,000 clones, about 75% seen once.

The sequenced sample was PBMCs. This chain joins TRBV28 and TRBJ1-4; D is possibly TRBD1 (5 bases). The receptor was derived from a woman between 40 and 50 years old in good health. Some clones in this sample may be carry-over from other donors' samples. CDR3 loop: CASSENRGVGEKLFF. Here the CDR3 DNA reads TGTGCCAGCAGCGAGAATAGGGGTGTCGGTGAAAAACTGTTTTTT.